This entry features one T cell receptor beta chain sequence. Its antigen is unidentified. Trimming stripped 6 bases from V and 2 bases from J, with 10 bases between. Germline V gene data show CDR1 as MRHNA and CDR2 as SNTAGT. CDR3 length: 13 residues. The entry originates in a study of cytomegalovirus exposure and HLA in healthy donors. The study ran its PCR with 60 Vbeta and 13 Jbeta primers. Sequencing was performed with immunoSEQ multiplex PCR; in TCRdb, only in-frame clones are kept and a portion is missing. This table lists 53,000 or so clones. Findings and limits, study-wide: Most CMV-associated TCR beta chains appeared HLA-restricted in a later analysis. Later on, a genetic analysis was performed. It linked a missense variant in DCLRE1C with V- and J-gene trimming of TCR beta.

The chain combines TRBV6-4 with TRBJ1-1; D is undetermined. Sequenced: PBMCs. The clonotype was recovered from a young man in good health and CMV-seropositive. CDR3 in DNA: TGTGCCAGCAGGGACGGCACAAACACTGAAGCTTTCTTT. Translating gives CASRDGTNTEAFF.